These 19 T cell receptor beta chains share one sample of origin, sequenced in a study of identical twins. TCRdb reprocessed the 5' RACE reads with MiXCR, giving one entry per CDR3 protein. The sample lists fewer than 900,000 distinct CDR3 sequences, 15% to 20% occurring once. The data were also submitted as part of a second study, on T cells expressing NK-cell markers.

The source material was PBMCs. All receptors come from a woman aged 18-35 years in good health.

This chain joins TRBV5-1 and TRBJ2-7; D remains unclear. This CDR3 spans 13 amino acids. Germline V gene sequence: CDR1 SGHRS, CDR2 YFSETQ. V lost 7 bases, J lost 6 bases, and 17 bases lay in between. CDR3: CASRTTLSPEQYF. As DNA, the CDR3 is TGCGCCAGCCGTACGACACTCTCGCCCGAGCAGTACTTC.

V usage is TRBV7-2 and J usage is TRBJ2-5; the D is unclear. Germline V CDR1 and CDR2: SGHTA, FQGNSA. The V end lost 4 bases, the J end lost 5 bases, and 14 bases lay between the germline ends. The CDR3 consists of 14 residues. The CDR3 DNA reads TGTGCCAGCAGCTCTGGTCCTCGGGCGGAGACCCAGTACTTC. Encoded protein: CASSSGPRAETQYF.

The chain joins TRBV20-1 to TRBJ2-1; 13 bases fit TRBD2. There are 15 residues in the CDR3. The V segment lost 0 bases and the J segment 10 bases; nucleotides outside the gene matches: 6. From germline, CDR1 is DFQATT and CDR2 SNEGSKA (reference sequence). The CDR3, as DNA: TGCAGTGCTAGAGAAGGGACTAGCGGGACGAGAGAGCAGTTCTTC. It yields the protein CSAREGTSGTREQFF.

This clonotype was found many times. The chain combines TRBV10-1 with TRBJ2-1; D is ambiguous. Germline V gene lookup returns CDR1 WNHNN and CDR2 SYGVQD (reference sequence). Trimming cost V 1 base and J 5 bases, with 15 bases left between them. CDR3 length: 16 residues. The CDR3 region has the DNA TGCGCCAGCAGTGAGTTTAGTGGCAGGAGCAACAATGAGCAGTTCTTC. Translated: CASSEFSGRSNNEQFF.

This clonotype occurred many times. This chain connects TRBV12-3 or TRBV12-4 to TRBJ2-5, with D perhaps given as TRBD1 or TRBD2 (6 bases each). CDR3 length: 13 amino acids. V dropped 3 bases and J dropped 5 bases, with 10 bases sitting between them. CDR3 in amino acids: CASSFQGGETQYF. The CDR3 coding sequence is TGTGCCAGCAGTTTTCAAGGGGGGGAGACCCAGTACTTC.

V gene TRBV5-1 combines with J gene TRBJ2-2; 7 nucleotides line up with TRBD1. The CDR3 extends over 15 amino acids. V dropped 4 bases and J dropped 5; count of bases not matched to a gene: 8. CDR1 SGHRS and CDR2 YFSETQ come from the germline V gene. The CDR3 DNA reads TGCGCCAGCAGCCCAGTAGGGGGCGGGACCGGGGAGCTGTTTTTT. Protein: CASSPVGGGTGELFF.

The chain carries TRBV12-3 or TRBV12-4 and TRBJ2-6; possible D gene TRBD2, 6 bases. The ends were cut back, 6 bases at V and 4 bases at J, with 16 bases in the middle. CDR3 length: 16 amino acids. CDR3 sequence (DNA): TGTGCCAGCAGCTCTGGGGGGTCGGTCGGGGCCAACGTCCTGACTTTC. Protein sequence: CASSSGGSVGANVLTF.

This clonotype was counted only a few times. This chain uses TRBV5-5 with TRBJ1-1, with D unclear. Per germline, CDR1 SGHKS and CDR2 YYEKEE (reference sequence). The CDR3 covers 12 residues. Trimming took 6 bases from V and 4 from J, leaving 10 bases between them. The chain's CDR3 is CASTWAGTEAFF. The CDR3 DNA reads TGTGCCAGCACCTGGGCTGGCACTGAAGCTTTCTTT. Complete variable domain (other parts from reference TRBV5-5 and TRBJ1-1): DAGVTQSPTHLIKTRGQQVTLRCSPISGHKSVSWYQQVLGQGPQFIFQYYEKEERGRGNFPDRFSARQFPNYSSELNVNALLLGDSALYLCASTWAGTEAFFGQGTRLTVV.

This clonotype occurred a few times. The chain carries TRBV12-3 or TRBV12-4 and TRBJ2-1; D is uncertain. The V end lost 3 bases, the J end lost 0 bases, and 6 bases lay between the germline ends. The CDR3 extends over 14 amino acids. DNA for the CDR3: TGTGCCAGCAGTTTTTTACCCTCCTACAATGAGCAGTTCTTC. Protein product: CASSFLPSYNEQFF.

This clonotype was detected a few times. The gene calls are TRBV15 and TRBJ2-1, with unresolved D. Germline CDR1 and CDR2: LNHNV and YYDKDF (reference sequence). Trimming took off 0 bases at V and 2 bases at J, with 8 bases between the two ends. The CDR3 consists of 15 residues. CDR3 sequence (DNA): TGTGCCACCAGCAGAGAACAGAATCCCTACAATGAGCAGTTCTTC. This codes for CATSREQNPYNEQFF.

In nucleotides, the CDR3 is TGCGCCAGCAGCTTGTGGGGAGACACTGAAGCTTTCTTT. Protein sequence: CASSLWGDTEAFF. This sequence joins TRBV5-1 and TRBJ1-1; D is unclear. Germline loops: CDR1 SGHRS, CDR2 YFSETQ. The CDR3 has 13 residues. The germline V and J ends were trimmed by 1 base and 3 bases, with 7 bases remaining between them.

This clonotype was observed a handful of times. The V gene is TRBV4-1, the J gene TRBJ2-1, with a possible D match to TRBD2 (6 bases). There are 14 residues in the CDR3. V was cut by 4 bases and J by 7 bases, with 14 bases left in between. Germline values: CDR1 MGHRA, CDR2 YSYEKL. Written as DNA, the CDR3 is TGCGCCAGCAGCCCTAGCGACAGTAGAAATGAGCAGTTCTTC. As protein: CASSPSDSRNEQFF.

This clonotype was seen at least ten times. This chain links TRBV6-5 with TRBJ2-3, with TRBD1 matching over 10 bases. Germline CDR1 MNHEY, CDR2 SVGAGI. Germline trimming cut 3 bases from V and 3 bases from J; bases unmatched to any gene: 6. There are 16 residues in the CDR3. This CDR3 is CASSYTGTGVTDTQYF. CDR3 bases: TGTGCCAGCAGTTATACCGGGACAGGGGTAACAGATACGCAGTATTTT.

This clonotype was picked up a small number of times. The chain couples TRBV20-1 to TRBJ2-3; 8 nucleotides match TRBD2. In germline, CDR1 is DFQATT, CDR2 SNEGSKA (reference sequence). The V gene end was trimmed by 5 bases and the J gene end by 1 base; junction bases not matched to a gene: 8. This CDR3 has 15 amino acids. The DNA for the CDR3 is TGCAGTGCTTCCCGACGGCGGGGGGGCACAGATACGCAGTATTTT. Protein product: CSASRRRGGTDTQYF.

The sample holds a few counts of this clonotype. The V gene is TRBV27, the J gene TRBJ2-3; 8 bases align to TRBD2. Germline-derived CDR1 and CDR2 are MNHEY and SMNVEV (reference sequence). The CDR3 is 15 residues long. Losses at the gene ends were 3 bases for V and 5 bases for J; bases not matched to a gene: 7. The CDR3 sequence: CASSFTSGVGDTQYF. CDR3 DNA: TGTGCCAGCAGTTTCACTAGCGGAGTGGGAGATACGCAGTATTTT.

The CDR3 region is CASSPGTVIYNEQFF. The CDR3 nucleotides are TGCGCCAGCAGCCCGGGGACAGTGATTTACAATGAGCAGTTCTTC. This rearrangement joins TRBV5-1 to TRBJ2-1; TRBD1 agrees at 7 bases. Germline V gives CDR1 SGHRS, CDR2 YFSETQ. There are 15 residues in the CDR3. Trimming cost V 4 bases and J 4 bases; bases outside gene matches: 8.

The rearrangement links TRBV6-1 to TRBJ1-6, with 11 bases aligning to TRBD1. Germline V gene sequence: CDR1 MNHNS, CDR2 SASEGT. V lost 8 bases to trimming and J lost 7 bases; unmatched junction nucleotides: 10. The CDR3 contains 16 residues. The CDR3 coding sequence is TGTGCCAGCCGATCATTTAGGACAGGGGGCAATTCACCCCTCCACTTT. It yields the protein CASRSFRTGGNSPLHF.

This clonotype has a handful of counts. The V and J genes are TRBV7-2 and TRBJ2-1, with 9 positions matching TRBD1. V shed 2 bases, J shed 5 bases, and the junction held 7 bases outside the gene matches. Per the germline V gene, CDR1 is SGHTA and CDR2 is FQGNSA. The CDR3 sequence is 16 residues long. The CDR3 loop is CASSLLRGQGNNEQFF. CDR3 nucleotide sequence: TGTGCCAGCAGCTTACTGCGCGGACAGGGGAACAATGAGCAGTTCTTC.

This clonotype has just one count. The rearrangement uses TRBV12-5 and TRBJ2-5; D unclear. Germline V CDR1 and CDR2: LGHNT, FRNRAP. V gave up 7 bases and J gave up 5 bases, with 8 bases separating them. The CDR3 extends over 11 amino acids. The CDR3 region is CASARSETQYF. In DNA form, the CDR3 reads TGTGCTAGTGCCCGCTCGGAGACCCAGTACTTC.